These 19 T cell receptor beta chains were all obtained from the same sample, sequenced in a study of cytomegalovirus exposure and HLA in healthy donors. Profiling relied on immunoSEQ multiplex PCR, and the TCRdb table lists in-frame clones only, not all of them. The data contain more than 90,000 clones, 88% of them singletons. Sequencing input: PBMCs. All receptors derive from a young man in good health and CMV-seronegative.

The CDR3 region is CASSVGQGVETQYF. In DNA form, the CDR3 reads TGTGCCAGCAGCGTAGGACAGGGAGTGGAGACCCAGTACTTC. This rearrangement joins TRBV7-2 to TRBJ2-5, with TRBD1 matching 8 bases. CDR3 length: 14 amino acids. Germline values: CDR1 SGHTA, CDR2 FQGNSA. J was trimmed by 5 bases and V by 5 bases; bases with no gene match: 7.

The rearrangement joins TRBV7-9 to TRBJ2-1, with D tentatively TRBD2 (6 bases). V was shortened by 3 bases and J by 5 bases, with 17 bases between the two germline ends. Germline CDR1 reads SEHNR; CDR2 reads FQNEAQ (reference sequence). CDR3 size: 16 residues. The CDR3 sequence: CASSLAVGGENNEQFF. The CDR3 DNA sequence: TGTGCCAGCAGCTTGGCGGTCGGCGGGGAAAACAATGAGCAGTTCTTC. Complete variable domain (other parts from reference TRBV7-9 and TRBJ2-1): DTGVSQNPRHKITKRGQNVTFRCDPISEHNRLYWYRQTLGQGPEFLTYFQNEAQLEKSRLLSDRFSAERPKGSFSTLEIQRTEQGDSAMYLCASSLAVGGENNEQFFGPGTRLTVL.

The rearrangement joins TRBV4-3 to TRBJ1-2, with D perhaps matching TRBD1 (5 bases). Trimming stripped 0 bases from V and 3 bases from J, with 17 bases between. The CDR3 loop spans 17 amino acids. From germline, CDR1 is LGHNA and CDR2 YSLEER. The CDR3 protein is CASSQDWTSILDYGYTF. CDR3 nucleotides: TGCGCCAGCAGCCAAGATTGGACATCGATCTTAGACTATGGCTACACCTTC.

This rearrangement joins TRBV12-5 to TRBJ1-5, with a weak D call TRBD1 (6 bases). This CDR3 spans 16 amino acids. Germline-derived CDR1 and CDR2 are LGHNT and FRNRAP. The V and J ends lost 2 bases and 7 bases respectively, with 18 bases between them. CDR3 sequence reads: CASGLSQGRGTQPQHF. The CDR3 DNA reads TGTGCTAGTGGTTTGAGCCAGGGCAGGGGAACGCAGCCCCAGCATTTT.

This clone was picked up one time. The chain joins TRBV19 to TRBJ2-7; D remains unclear. Germline V gene lookup returns CDR1 LNHDA and CDR2 SQIVND (reference sequence). The CDR3 runs to 14 residues. The V end lost 4 bases, the J end lost 2 bases, and 12 bases lay between the germline ends. CDR3 coding DNA: TGTGCCAGTAGTAAATCAACGGGTCCCTACGAGCAGTACTTC. Translation: CASSKSTGPYEQYF.

This clone came up a few times. The gene calls are TRBV6-1 and TRBJ2-1, with D unclear. Germline loops: CDR1 MNHNS, CDR2 SASEGT. The CDR3 has 14 amino acids. V was clipped by 6 bases and J by 3 bases, with 12 bases between them. The DNA for the CDR3 is TGTGCCAGCAGAATAACTCAGGACTACAATGAGCAGTTCTTC. It specifies CASRITQDYNEQFF.

The V and J genes are TRBV5-1 and TRBJ2-7, with TRBD2 matching 12 bases. Unmatched junction bases numbered 19, after V lost 3 bases and J lost 6 bases. Germline values: CDR1 SGHRS, CDR2 YFSETQ. CDR3 length: 19 residues. The CDR3 reads CASSSATSGSLFFMSEQYF. The CDR3 DNA reads as TGCGCCAGCAGCTCGGCGACTAGCGGGAGTTTATTTTTCATGAGCGAGCAGTACTTC. Drawing the rest from reference TRBV5-1 and TRBJ2-7, the complete variable domain is KAGVTQTPRYLIKTRGQQVTLSCSPISGHRSVSWYQQTPGQGLQFLFEYFSETQRNKGNFPGRFSGRQFSNSRSEMNVSTLELGDSALYLCASSSATSGSLFFMSEQYFGPGTRLTVT.

The table lists this clone with a count of one. The chain carries TRBV20-1 and TRBJ2-1; D remains ambiguous. Germline V lookup: CDR1 DFQATT, CDR2 SNEGSKA (reference sequence). The CDR3 has 11 residues. The DNA for the CDR3 is TGCAGCGCCAAACAATTATTTGAGCAGTTCTTC. Translating gives CSAKQLFEQFF.

The chain carries TRBV19 and TRBJ2-5; 8 nucleotides align to TRBD1. This CDR3 contains 13 residues. The V segment lost 5 bases and the J segment 4 bases; nucleotides outside the gene matches: 3. Per germline, CDR1 LNHDA and CDR2 SQIVND (reference sequence). The CDR3 coding sequence is TGTGCCAGTAGTTTTGACAGGGGAGAGACCCAGTACTTC. Translated: CASSFDRGETQYF.

The V and J genes are TRBV6-5 and TRBJ1-3, with D possibly matching TRBD1 (5 bases). With 0 bases removed from V and 0 bases from J, the gap between germline ends came to 6 bases. Germline CDR1 reads MNHEY; CDR2 reads SVGAGI. The CDR3 loop spans 15 amino acids. In DNA form, the CDR3 reads TGTGCCAGCAGTTACTCAGGGGACTCTGGAAACACCATATATTTT. Translation: CASSYSGDSGNTIYF.

The gene calls are TRBV7-9 and TRBJ1-1, with 8 bases aligning to TRBD1. CDR1 and CDR2 (germline): SEHNR, FQNEAQ (reference sequence). The CDR3 is 15 amino acids. J was trimmed by 0 bases and V by 5 bases; bases with no gene match: 5. CDR3 in amino acids: CASSPWTGMNTEAFF. Written as DNA, the CDR3 is TGTGCCAGCAGCCCGTGGACAGGGATGAACACTGAAGCTTTCTTT.

This sequence joins TRBV5-1 and TRBJ2-7; 9 bases fit TRBD1. The CDR3 is made up of 15 amino acids. V lost 2 bases, J lost 3 bases, and 6 bases stayed unmatched. The germline CDR1 and CDR2 sequences are SGHRS and YFSETQ. The CDR3 region is CASSLIPGQGYEQYF. In DNA, the CDR3 is TGCGCCAGCAGCTTAATTCCGGGACAGGGCTACGAGCAGTACTTC.

This chain uses TRBV7-9 with TRBJ2-1, with no clear D. CDR1 and CDR2 from the germline V gene are SEHNR and FQNEAQ (reference sequence). This CDR3 contains 19 residues. The V end lost 1 base, the J end lost 8 bases, and 27 bases lay between the germline ends. Here the CDR3 reads CASSLDLNRPSSGNDEQFF. The CDR3 coding sequence is TGTGCCAGCAGCTTAGACTTGAACCGCCCCTCATCAGGTAACGATGAGCAGTTCTTC.

The J gene is TRBJ1-3, the V gene TRBV18, with 8 positions matching TRBD1. Germline values: CDR1 KGHSH, CDR2 LQKENI. Losses at the gene ends were 0 bases for V and 4 bases for J; bases not matched to a gene: 8. The CDR3 extends over 17 amino acids. CDR3 coding DNA: TGTGCCAGCTCACCACCTGGACAGGGTTTTTACGGAAACACCATATATTTT. Its protein product is CASSPPGQGFYGNTIYF.

This chain joins TRBV28 and TRBJ1-5; D is perhaps TRBD1 (5 bases). Germline CDR1 MDHEN, CDR2 SYDVKM. The V and J ends lost 6 bases and 2 bases respectively, with 14 bases between them. This CDR3 is 15 amino acids long. CDR3 protein: CASSLGGDGNQPQHF. CDR3 DNA: TGTGCCAGCAGCCTTGGGGGGGATGGCAATCAGCCCCAGCATTTT.

The chain links TRBV19 to TRBJ2-7, with 9 bases aligning to TRBD2. The CDR3 runs to 15 residues. J gave up 1 base and V 6 bases, and 7 bases lay outside the gene matches. The germline V gene encodes CDR1 LNHDA and CDR2 SQIVND (reference sequence). CDR3 coding DNA: TGTGCCAGTAGAGATACTAGCGGGCCTTCCTACGAGCAGTACTTC. Its protein is CASRDTSGPSYEQYF.

The chain joins TRBV4-1 to TRBJ1-2, with D possibly matching TRBD1 (5 bases). The CDR3 has 14 residues. CDR1 is MGHRA, CDR2 YSYEKL, per germline. V lost 4 bases and J lost 4, with 13 bases in between. The CDR3 spells CASSPPGTSYGYTF. DNA for the CDR3: TGCGCCAGCAGCCCCCCCGGGACTTCCTATGGCTACACCTTC.

Only one count was recorded for this clone. The chain uses TRBV27 and TRBJ2-7; D gene uncertain. V lost 3 bases to trimming and J lost 0 bases, with 6 bases between them. Germline V gene data show CDR1 as MNHEY and CDR2 as SMNVEV (reference sequence). CDR3 length: 13 residues. The CDR3 reads CASSFLLSYEQYF. In DNA form, the CDR3 reads TGTGCCAGCAGTTTCCTACTCTCCTACGAGCAGTACTTC.

The chain employs TRBV28 and TRBJ1-2; TRBD1 matches at 7 bases. The CDR3 length is 13 residues. Trimming cost V 5 bases and J 5 bases; bases outside gene matches: 5. CDR1 is MDHEN and CDR2 is SYDVKM in the germline V gene. The CDR3 loop is CASSRGGAYGYTF. The CDR3 nucleotides read TGTGCCAGCAGTCGAGGGGGCGCTTATGGCTACACCTTC.